A single sample is the source of the 3 T cell receptor beta chains below, sequenced in a study of T cell repertoires in cytomegalovirus infection. These TCRs are of unknown antigen specificity. In TCRdb, the reads were re-called with MiXCR into one record per CDR3 protein. The data contain fewer than 850,000 distinct CDR3 sequences, approximately 32% of them seen just once; the ten biggest clones take up roughly 14%. The sample consisted of cultured CD8+ T cells from PBMCs, taken from culture after CMV antigen stimulation. All receptors come from a human donor in good health (CMV status not recorded). Some clones in this sample may be carry-over from other donors' samples.

This clonotype was seen at least ten times. The chain uses TRBV7-2 and TRBJ1-2; D is ambiguous. Germline V gives CDR1 SGHTA, CDR2 FQGNSA. This CDR3 region has 14 residues. V gave up 7 bases and J gave up 4 bases, with 16 bases separating them. This chain's CDR3 is CASTLRAYRYGYTF. The CDR3 DNA is TGTGCCAGCACCCTAAGGGCTTACCGCTATGGCTACACCTTC.

V gene TRBV4-2 combines with J gene TRBJ2-1; 9 bases are a match to TRBD2. CDR1 and CDR2 (germline): LGHNA, YNFKEQ. The trim removed 5 bases at V and 8 bases at J, leaving 10 bases unmatched. CDR3 length: 15 amino acids. The CDR3 region is CASSSSGLALDEQFF. Here the CDR3 DNA reads TGTGCCAGCAGCAGCTCGGGACTAGCTTTAGATGAGCAGTTCTTC.

V gene TRBV2 combines with J gene TRBJ1-3; the D is unclear. The germline V gene encodes CDR1 SNHLY and CDR2 FYNNEI. Trimming took off 0 bases at V and 6 bases at J, with 9 bases between the two ends. CDR3 size: 14 residues. In nucleotides, the CDR3 is TGTGCCAGCAGTGAAGCGCACAACTTAAACACCATATATTTT. Translated, it gives CASSEAHNLNTIYF.